The T cell receptor beta chain described here comes from a study of cytomegalovirus exposure and HLA in healthy donors. Turning to the study itself: In a later analysis, the roughly 130 validation repertoires were reported to have used the same platform as the 600 to 700 first-cohort repertoires. General study results and limits: The TCR clusters that emerged in the first cohort tended, a later analysis found, to co-occur in the 120 validation repertoires. Overall, 164 TCR beta chains were annotated as cytomegalovirus-associated.

This clone was counted between two and nine times. Its antigen remains unidentified. Measured with immunoSEQ multiplex PCR; TCRdb has only the in-frame clones, and not every one. Here the sample spans some 250,000 clones, approximately 83% being singletons. CDR1 and CDR2 (germline): LGHNT, FRNRAP. With 2 bases removed from V and 0 bases from J, the gap between germline ends came to 7 bases. CDR3 size: 14 residues. Separate from the roughly 700-subject first cohort, the roughly 130-subject validation cohort was the one that the donors belonged to. This receptor was identified in a woman in her twenties or thirties in good health and CMV-seropositive. Sequenced material: PBMCs. This chain connects TRBV12-5 to TRBJ1-1; D call uncertain. The CDR3 loop reads CASGLSGLNTEAFF. The CDR3 region has the DNA TGTGCTAGTGGTTTGTCAGGCCTGAACACTGAAGCTTTCTTT.